This TCR beta chain stems from a study of blood T cell repertoires in COVID-19. The CDR3 runs to 14 residues. CDR1 is LGHNT and CDR2 is FRNRAP in the germline V gene. V gave up 6 bases and J gave up 5 bases; unmatched junction bases: 8. Generated by immunoSEQ multiplex PCR, the TCRdb table keeps only in-frame clones and is missing some. The data show around 220,000 clones, with about nine tenths seen just once and around 4.5% held by the top ten. The receptor comes from a man aged 50-60 years with acute or convalescent COVID-19. Sequencing was performed on peripheral blood. The V and J genes are TRBV12-5 and TRBJ2-7; 9 nucleotides align to TRBD1. The CDR3 nucleotides read TGTGCTAGTGGGCCGGGACAGGGACCCCACGAGCAGTACTTC. Its protein is CASGPGQGPHEQYF.